This T cell receptor beta chain stems from a study of cytomegalovirus exposure and HLA in healthy donors. PCR was performed using 60 Vbeta and 13 Jbeta primers. Repertoires were generated with immunoSEQ multiplex PCR, while TCRdb's copy carries only in-frame clones and drops some. In the table there are tens of thousands of clones, around two thirds of which are singletons. This clone has a handful of counts. The sequence came from a man in his 60s in good health and CMV-seropositive. Source material: PBMCs.

This CDR3 reads CASSLDRGTQYF. The CDR3 DNA is TGTGCCAGCAGCTTAGACCGGGGGACCCAGTACTTC. The chain joins TRBV11-2 to TRBJ2-5, with D possibly matching TRBD2 (5 bases). This CDR3 has 12 amino acids. V shed 0 bases and J shed 7 bases, with 6 bases lying between them. Germline loops: CDR1 SGHAT, CDR2 FQNNGV.